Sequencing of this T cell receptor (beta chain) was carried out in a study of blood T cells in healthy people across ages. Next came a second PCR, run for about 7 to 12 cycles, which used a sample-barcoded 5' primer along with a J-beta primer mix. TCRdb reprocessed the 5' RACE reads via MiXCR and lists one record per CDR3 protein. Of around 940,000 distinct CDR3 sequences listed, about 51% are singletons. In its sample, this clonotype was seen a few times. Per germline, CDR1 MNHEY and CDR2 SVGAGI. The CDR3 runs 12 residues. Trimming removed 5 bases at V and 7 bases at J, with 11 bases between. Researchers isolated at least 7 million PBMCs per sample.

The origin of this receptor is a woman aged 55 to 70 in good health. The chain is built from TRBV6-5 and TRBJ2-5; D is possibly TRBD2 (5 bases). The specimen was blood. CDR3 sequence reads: CASSPGDGTQYF. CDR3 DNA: TGTGCCAGCAGTCCCGGGGATGGGACCCAGTACTTC.